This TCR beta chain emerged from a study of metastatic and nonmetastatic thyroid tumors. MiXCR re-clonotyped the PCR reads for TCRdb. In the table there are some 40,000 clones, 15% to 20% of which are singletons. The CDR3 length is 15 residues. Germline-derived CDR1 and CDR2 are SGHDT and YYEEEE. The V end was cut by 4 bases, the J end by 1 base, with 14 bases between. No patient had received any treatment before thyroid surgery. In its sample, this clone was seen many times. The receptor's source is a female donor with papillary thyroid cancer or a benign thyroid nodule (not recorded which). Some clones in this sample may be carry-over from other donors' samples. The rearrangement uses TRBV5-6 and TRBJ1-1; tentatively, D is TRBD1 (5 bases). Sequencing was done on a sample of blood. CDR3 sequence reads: CASSLLGGRNTEAFF. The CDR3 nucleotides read TGTGCCAGCAGCCTCCTTGGGGGTAGGAACACTGAAGCTTTCTTT.